This TCR beta chain was captured in a study of graft-versus-host responses after intestinal transplantation. This CDR3 comprises 16 residues. Germline assignment: CDR1 SGDLS and CDR2 YYNGEE. Unmatched junction bases numbered 16, after V lost 4 bases and J lost 12 bases. In its sample, this clone was seen once. What it binds is not known. TCRdb's table, derived via immunoSEQ multiplex PCR, lists solely in-frame clones and lacks some. Among over 75,000 clones listed, approximately 90% were seen once. The TCR was taken from a human donor who was the organ donor for an intestinal transplant. This chain connects TRBV9 to TRBJ2-1; TRBD2 matches 10 bases. The input for sequencing was unstimulated CD8+ T cells sorted from spleen or lymph node cells, taken before transplant. The CDR3 DNA sequence: TGTGCCAGCAGCCCACCCCTTCCTAGCGGGAGTTTCCGGCAGTTCTTC. Translated, it gives CASSPPLPSGSFRQFF.